This T cell receptor beta chain derives from a study of beta chain features in type 1 diabetes. V lost 4 bases, J lost 4 bases, and 5 bases stayed unmatched. This CDR3 contains 15 residues. The germline CDR1 and CDR2 sequences are SGHRS and YFSETQ. The study reverse transcribed the entire isolated RNA, so it sequenced expressed TCRB transcripts. Data came from immunoSEQ multiplex PCR; TCRdb stores just in-frame clones and leaves some out. The data show some 230,000 clones, over 9.5% seen once. What was sequenced was naive CD4+ T cells from blood. V and J are TRBV5-1 and TRBJ2-1, with 10 bases fitting TRBD2. The origin of this receptor is a woman between 18 and 29 years old in good health. The CDR3: CASSRPTSGYNEQFF. The CDR3 DNA sequence: TGCGCCAGCAGCCGGCCGACTAGCGGGTACAATGAGCAGTTCTTC. The complete variable domain, with remaining parts taken from reference TRBV5-1 and TRBJ2-1, reads KAGVTQTPRYLIKTRGQQVTLSCSPISGHRSVSWYQQTPGQGLQFLFEYFSETQRNKGNFPGRFSGRQFSNSRSEMNVSTLELGDSALYLCASSRPTSGYNEQFFGPGTRLTVL.